This TCR beta chain was documented in a study of cytomegalovirus exposure and HLA in healthy donors (dated by TCRdb to the late 2010s). A note on the overall study: In an earlier analysis of some 610 of the donors, about 260 Gb of sequence data and some 120 million unique TCR beta sequences from about 179 million T cells were reported. The T cell repertoires of several hundred subjects were profiled by immunosequencing and related to cytomegalovirus serostatus. All discovery cohort repertoires had been generated on a single sequencing platform. An early release covering roughly 640 HLA-typed donors comprised around 300 gigabases of sequencing data and 85 million or so unique TCR sequences. Alongside the repertoire data, information on donor age, sex, ethnicity and CMV serostatus was compiled. To predict cytomegalovirus infection status, the study brought together high-throughput TCR immunosequencing, statistical association of individual TCRs with disease status, and machine learning. Typing coverage differed by locus: A, B, C, DRB1 and DQB1 were typed in roughly 620-640 donors, DQA1 in approximately 520, DPA1 in approximately 600, and DPB1 in about 450. In a later analysis, previously published TCR beta repertoires from about 640 donors were re-analyzed and high-resolution HLA genotyping was added so that TCR occurrence patterns could be studied. In the later analysis, no new phenotypic data were used to find candidate immune exposures; instead, reliance was placed on TCR beta sequences and their occurrence across donors. HLA typing covered class I and class II loci at four-digit resolution. A separate validation cohort of approximately 120 different subjects was used in addition to the roughly 620-subject first cohort. Because of strong linkage in the cohort, 5 or 6 DR-DQ haplotypes were treated as single units for association and clustering. The study aimed to test whether signatures of past pathogen exposure could be identified by cataloging public T cell receptors. On average, around 240,000 unique TCR beta nucleotide sequences were sequenced per donor among a few hundred genotyped donors of the cohort, with around 19% of those sequences being non-productive. Among the roughly 400 genotyped donors, approximately 81% belonged to the genetic ancestry cluster associated with self-reported Caucasian donors. An earlier analysis of 587 of the donors applied high-throughput TCR beta sequencing to assess whether each TCR beta V gene segment acted as functional or pseudogenic. Genome-wide SNP genotypes for about 60% of the 666 donors were used in a later genetic analysis, which treated that subset as a discovery cohort. Overall study outcomes, separate from this receptor: The only immune exposure information available for the cohort was CMV serostatus. Linkage disequilibrium might explain the correlated functional status among segregating V segments, but an unknown experimental factor could not be excluded. Roughly uniform sequencing depth across donors was assumed in presence/absence analyses, although this assumption may not hold. A further reported finding was that TCR beta sequences accurately predicted the HLA-A and HLA-B alleles for most subjects in the first cohort. The cohort was sequenced for TCR beta chains only, and without alpha or paired-chain data the features that could be detected were limited. Because some donors lacked HLA typing at each locus, the association tests relied only on the typed subset. A later analysis found that TCR association rates varied across HLA loci, with DRB1 alleles showing the most associated TCRs and HLA-C alleles the fewest. In a later analysis, several top co-occurrence clusters were reported to appear linked to parvovirus B19, influenza, CMV and Epstein-Barr virus. According to a later analysis, most CMV-associated TCR beta chains appeared to be HLA-restricted, and the HLA associations seemed to be driven largely by CMV exposure. While some public TCRs were present in many individuals, most TCR sequences turned up only very rarely across donors. An earlier analysis of approximately 600 of the donors showed that most TCR beta V segments appeared in productive rearrangements either about 90% or about 30% of the time, which broadly matched IMGT annotations. A later analysis found that HLA-associated TCR beta chains were more clonally expanded and had lower generation probabilities than equally common non-associated chains. A cluster of highly shared sequence variants was judged likely to represent a technical artifact of the sequencing pipeline. The study gave a list of 150 to 200 TCR beta chains associated with cytomegalovirus. The earlier analysis of 587 of the donors excluded some 16 rarely observed V segments, including chromosome 9 orphons, because counts were too low. Assigning TCR associations to individual alleles was difficult when HLA alleles, especially DR and DQ, strongly co-occurred. The 87-base-pair reads could not distinguish some IMGT-functional V segments, including TRBV6-2 and TRBV6-3, so those segments were excluded. It was suggested by the authors that the approach could potentially be generalized to other disease states and immunological phenotypes. According to a later genetic analysis, donors in an Asian-associated ancestry cluster had fewer N-insertions in productive TCRs than the roughly 670-donor mean. A later genetic analysis associated a missense DCLRE1C variant with V-gene and J-gene trimming of TCR beta chains, and an independent cohort replicated the association. Cytomegalovirus status was reported to be diagnosed by the classifier with high specificity and sensitivity in both the original and validation cohorts. Specific HLA alleles were associated with over 15,000 TCR beta sequences at a false discovery rate of 0.05 in a later analysis. In vitro tests confirmed that a few of the cytomegalovirus-associated TCR beta chains recognize cytomegalovirus antigens.

Comment on this clone: Its binding antigen is unknown. Base-call qualities are not available, and no considerably larger clone is one nucleotide away.

According to the germline V gene (reference sequence), CDR1 reads GTSNPN and CDR2 reads SVGIG. CDR3 length: 14 amino acids, cysteine to phenylalanine. The retained sequence is limited to the CDR3, 42 bases, with the frame set at the first base. After removal of 6 bases from V and 5 bases from J, the junction retains 9 bases not matched to a gene. The cohort was made up of roughly 670 healthy bone marrow donors. At the time of sampling, all cohort members were nominally healthy, though unrecorded immune exposures were likely present. The donor was CMV seropositive and was included in the group of 270 or so seropositive cohort members. A peripheral blood sample was collected from each donor, and TCR beta sequencing was performed on peripheral blood mononuclear cells. Genomic DNA was extracted from the blood cell samples with the Qiagen DNeasy Blood Extraction Kit. The library was built by means of the immunoSEQ multiplex PCR assay. A mixture of 60 forward primers for TCR Vbeta segments and 13 reverse primers for TCR Jbeta segments was used in the multiplex PCR. A multiplex PCR assay on genomic DNA amplified the CDR3 region of rearranged TCR beta genes. On the Illumina HiSeq System, the amplified TCR beta libraries were sequenced as 87-base-pair reads. Turning to the authors' computational methods: In a later analysis, some 80 million unique TCR beta chains were counted across the 666 repertoires, and roughly 11 million of these chains were shared by at least two donors. Raw reads were error-corrected and collapsed into unique sequences by a nearest-neighbor algorithm in which closely related sequences were merged to remove PCR and sequencing errors. Alignment of CDR3 sequences to IMGT reference sequences was used to assign V, D and J gene segments. For a sequence to be retained, a match of at least six nucleotides to both a V gene segment and a J gene segment was required. Rearrangements were classified as productive when the CDR3 lacked stop codons and remained in frame with V and J, and all other rearrangements were classified as non-productive. Following IMGT convention, CDR3 was defined as the stretch from the second conserved V-encoded cysteine up to the conserved J-encoded phenylalanine. Sequences without an unambiguous match to a single V gene segment were excluded from the earlier analysis of over 500 of the donors. In an earlier analysis of approximately 550 of the donors, V segments were called functional above 56.7% productive rearrangements and were called segregating when the between-donor standard deviation exceeded 5%. A statistical classification framework was built to diagnose cytomegalovirus status from the catalog of TCR beta chain sequences. In a later analysis, TCR nucleotide sequences were compared against IMGT/GENE-DB human TR gene sequences so that V and J genes could be assigned. Using the TCRdist pipeline, a later analysis assigned CDR3 sequences along with most-parsimonious VDJ recombination scenarios. In a later analysis, every TCR beta chain was defined by the combination of its CDR3 amino acid sequence and its V-gene family, and reads without a unique V-gene family were dropped. In a later analysis, 500 to 650 highly shared, low-generation-probability nucleotide sequences were removed to address suspected cross-contamination and a sequencing artifact. For each public chain, a later analysis derived a clonal expansion index from normalized ranks of inferred template counts within each repertoire. In a later analysis, generation probabilities were computed with a VDJ recombination model fitted to out-of-frame rearrangements, and the resulting probabilities were checked against IGoR. Hypergeometric tests were used in a later analysis to score TCR-TCR, TCR-HLA and TCR-CMV co-occurrence, with a repertoire-size bias correction applied to the TCR pairs. False discovery rates were estimated in a later analysis by permuting HLA or CMV assignments 20 times. In a later analysis, co-occurring TCRs were grouped with DBSCAN, and TCRdist sequence similarity was added when clustering was performed within HLA-allele-positive subsets. Repertoires with fewer than 30,000 or more than 120,000 public chains, plus five repertoires with anomalous nucleotide sharing, were excluded from co-occurrence clustering. TCRdb obtained this table from immuneACCESS and retained in-frame rearrangements with V and J assigned. These tables miss some clones; where compared with another copy, unresolved V genes account for less than half of the shortfall, and the remainder is unexplained. The V and J calls and clone size were taken over from that table, and D and trimming were inferred from the DNA. For this sample the table gives hundreds of thousands of clones, of which about 81% were detected only once. The ten largest clones represent around 6% of the sample.

The sample was PBMCs. The clonotype comes from a man in his forties in good health and CMV-seropositive. Rearrangement joined TRBV30 to TRBJ2-2; 7 bases in between match TRBD2. CDR3 loop: CACLTGTKTGELFF. The DNA is TGTGCCTGCCTAACCGGGACTAAGACCGGGGAGCTGTTTTTT.